Given below is one T cell receptor (beta chain) in context. What it binds is not known. Following RNA extraction, reverse transcription yielded cDNA that acted as the sequencing template. Generated by immunoSEQ multiplex PCR, the TCRdb table keeps only in-frame clones and is missing some. The sample has nearly 200,000 clones, roughly 50% seen once. These data originate in a study of CD8+ T cells in alopecia areata. Study conclusions and caveats: Amid tofacitinib therapy, many expanded lesional clones stayed present in scalp and blood.

This CDR3 is built from 13 residues. The germline V gene encodes CDR1 LNHDA and CDR2 SQIVND (reference sequence). V gave up 5 bases and J gave up 5 bases, with 12 bases separating them. Treatment described: oral pan-JAK inhibitor, 5-10 mg twice daily. Sequencing was performed on CD4+ T cells sorted from blood, taken at week 24, from a patient treated with tofacitinib. This TCR was recovered from a human donor with alopecia areata. The rearrangement links TRBV19 to TRBJ2-5; no firm D call. The CDR3, as DNA: TGTGCCAGTAGTCCCGGGTTAGGGGAGACCCAGTACTTC. This codes for CASSPGLGETQYF.